This T cell receptor (beta chain) stems from a study of cytomegalovirus exposure and HLA in healthy donors. The PCR employed 60 Vbeta primers together with 13 Jbeta primers. Profiling relied on immunoSEQ multiplex PCR, and the TCRdb table lists in-frame clones only, not all of them. This sample has about 170,000 clones, with about 72% found just once. Of note for this clone: The identical CDR3 is also encoded by other nucleotide sequences in the sample.

Trimming cost V 2 bases and J 2 bases, with 6 bases left between them. CDR3 length equals 13 residues. Germline CDR1 reads MNHEY; CDR2 reads SMNVEV (reference sequence). The rearrangement joins TRBV27 to TRBJ1-2; no clear D gene. The clonotype originates from a girl aged 5-17 years in good health and CMV-seronegative. The specimen was PBMCs. As DNA, the CDR3 is TGTGCCAGCAGTTTAGATCGGAACTATGGCTACACCTTC. Protein: CASSLDRNYGYTF.